The 5 T cell receptor beta chains below all came from one sample that was sequenced in a study of fetal regulatory T cell absence and autoimmunity. Clones were read by immunoSEQ multiplex PCR, and TCRdb kept only the in-frame ones, dropping some. In the table there are around 100,000 clones, about two thirds of which are singletons. Sequencing was carried out using pancreas tissue. The receptor set was obtained from a male donor with IPEX syndrome.

This chain connects TRBV11-2 to TRBJ1-5, with 7 positions matching TRBD1. Germline loops: CDR1 SGHAT, CDR2 FQNNGV. The CDR3 contains 14 residues. V was pared by 4 bases and J by 2 bases, with 2 bases of the junction left unmatched. The CDR3: CASSYTGGNQPQHF. The CDR3 nucleotides read TGTGCCAGCAGCTATACAGGGGGCAATCAGCCCCAGCATTTT. Full variable domain (missing parts from reference TRBV11-2 and TRBJ1-5): EAGVAQSPRYKIIEKRQSVAFWCNPISGHATLYWYQQILGQGPKLLIQFQNNGVVDDSQLPKDRFSAERLKGVDSTLKIQPAKLEDSAVYLCASSYTGGNQPQHFGDGTRLSIL.

The chain is built from TRBV9 and TRBJ2-1; perhaps D is TRBD1 or TRBD2 (5 bases each). Deletions cut 0 bases from V and 4 bases from J, with 11 bases between. Germline CDR1 is SGDLS and CDR2 is YYNGEE. This CDR3 is 15 amino acids long. CDR3: CASSVALGDYNEQFF. The CDR3, as DNA: TGTGCCAGCAGCGTAGCCCTGGGGGATTACAATGAGCAGTTCTTC. Variable domain in full (rest from reference TRBV9 and TRBJ2-1): DSGVTQTPKHLITATGQRVTLRCSPRSGDLSVYWYQQSLDQGLQFLIQYYNGEERAKGNILERFSAQQFPDLHSELNLSSLELGDSALYFCASSVALGDYNEQFFGPGTRLTVL.

This sequence joins TRBV11-2 and TRBJ1-1, with 7 bases identical to TRBD1. Germline CDR1 is SGHAT and CDR2 is FQNNGV. With V trimmed by 5 bases and J by 10 bases, 7 bases remained unmatched. This CDR3 spans 12 amino acids. The CDR3 spells CASSRDRERAFF. The CDR3 DNA reads as TGTGCCAGCAGCCGAGACAGGGAGAGAGCTTTCTTT.

This clone appeared once. This sequence joins TRBV10-3 and TRBJ2-1; possibly TRBD2 for D (5 bases). The V gene's germline CDR1 is ENHRY and CDR2 SYGVKD. The CDR3 consists of 15 residues. Between the trimmed V and J ends, which lost 0 bases and 3 bases, there was a span of 9 bases. CDR3 loop: CAISESDSLYNEQFF. DNA of the CDR3: TGTGCCATCAGTGAGTCGGACTCCCTCTACAATGAGCAGTTCTTC.

The rearrangement links TRBV6-5 to TRBJ1-1, with a weak D call TRBD1 (5 bases). Looked up from germline, CDR1 is MNHEY and CDR2 is SVGAGI. Deletions cut 6 bases from V and 7 bases from J, with 15 bases between. The CDR3 contains 13 residues. CDR3 bases: TGTGCCAGCAGCCGCGACAGCTACCTTGAAGCTTTCTTT. This codes for CASSRDSYLEAFF.